Listed below are T cell receptor beta chains from one sample, sequenced in a study of T cell repertoires in aging, cancer and after chemotherapy. Via MiXCR, TCRdb re-called the multiplex PCR reads, giving one row per CDR3 protein. The sample lists 5,300 or so distinct CDR3 sequences, about 27% occurring once. Sequenced: blood. These receptors were taken from a human donor with a solid tumor. Each CDR3 is given without its conserved first and last residue. D genes are given only for firm matches.

v_gene	d_gene	j_gene	CDR3aa
TRBV6-4	TRBD2	TRBJ2-1	ASRPLAGSSYNEQF
TRBV27	.	TRBJ2-7	ASSTVVSGYEQY
TRBV27	TRBD1	TRBJ1-1	ASSTNLRGRGTEAF
TRBV29-1	.	TRBJ2-7	SVESVGELY
TRBV19	TRBD1	TRBJ2-1	ASSTGQGYNEQF
TRBV6-2/TRBV6-3	TRBD1	TRBJ1-5	AIRDRGLQPQH
TRBV6-5	TRBD1	TRBJ1-5	ASSPGTGGNQPQH
TRBV7-9	TRBD1	TRBJ2-7	ASMGWAAGTGDYYEQY
TRBV12-3/TRBV12-4	.	TRBJ1-5	ASSLALTGYSNQPQH
TRBV7-9	TRBD1	TRBJ1-2	ASSETGLGNGYT
TRBV27	TRBD1	TRBJ2-1	ASSLDRDYNEQF
TRBV29-1	.	TRBJ1-1	SVERGAGQNTEAF
TRBV7-2	.	TRBJ1-5	ASSLGQEDNQPQH
TRBV18	TRBD1	TRBJ2-7	ASSGRDRSGEQY
TRBV27	.	TRBJ1-5	ASSYEGRTNQPQH
TRBV12-3/TRBV12-4	.	TRBJ2-5	ASSADGERETQY
TRBV6-5	TRBD1	TRBJ2-1	ASNTPGQGFNEQF
TRBV27	.	TRBJ2-6	ASSPLGGDGANVLT
TRBV30	.	TRBJ2-2	AWSPNLRLF
TRBV21-1	.	TRBJ2-7	ASSKEGEGSYEQY
TRBV18	.	TRBJ1-4	ASSRANEKLF
TRBV24-1	TRBD1	TRBJ2-2	ATSRGTGKNTGELF
TRBV19	TRBD1	TRBJ1-1	ASKRDRNTEAF
TRBV5-6	.	TRBJ2-2	ASSLPGAVNTGELF
TRBV27	.	TRBJ2-1	ASSQTGPHNEQF
TRBV18	.	TRBJ2-5	ASSPSSGGGETQY
TRBV14	.	TRBJ1-4	ASSRGEKLF
TRBV10-3	.	TRBJ1-5	AISEVGQPQH
TRBV12-3/TRBV12-4	.	TRBJ2-7	ASSLVGRDEQY
TRBV19	TRBD2	TRBJ2-1	ASSIPSGISYNEQF
TRBV29-1	.	TRBJ2-2	SVRTGTWDTGELF
TRBV19	.	TRBJ1-1	ASSLQPNTEAF
TRBV27	.	TRBJ2-5	ASSLVAGGQETQY
TRBV6-2/TRBV6-3	.	TRBJ1-4	ASSYSALEEKLF
TRBV5-6	.	TRBJ1-2	ASSLSAGTSGYGYT
TRBV18	TRBD1	TRBJ1-4	ASSPQTGTGYEKLF
TRBV2	TRBD2	TRBJ2-1	ASSGGWKWTSAYNEQF
TRBV15	.	TRBJ1-2	ATSRDGGYGYT
TRBV7-6	.	TRBJ2-5	ASSSRSPTEETQY
TRBV6-5	TRBD1	TRBJ1-1	ASSHGQGDTEAF
TRBV19	TRBD2	TRBJ2-1	AIRRGLAGVYNEQF
TRBV20-1	TRBD2	TRBJ2-5	SARSHKGGTSWRARH
TRBV19	.	TRBJ2-7	ASSIDRRASDEQY
TRBV29-1	TRBD2	TRBJ2-7	SGALAGGPYEQY
TRBV10-3	.	TRBJ1-2	AISGSRQGSKPNYGYT
TRBV6-2/TRBV6-3	TRBD1	TRBJ2-7	ASSYSKGAVFYEQY
TRBV5-1	.	TRBJ2-2	ASSLDAPSTGELF
TRBV29-1	TRBD1	TRBJ2-1	SVTGQGARNEQF
TRBV20-1	.	TRBJ1-4	SARDTGGHNEKLF
TRBV30	.	TRBJ1-2	AWSPRGYGYT
TRBV30	.	TRBJ2-7	AWSSFSYEQY
TRBV12-3/TRBV12-4	TRBD2	TRBJ2-2	ASWTSPWNTGELF
TRBV6-2/TRBV6-3	.	TRBJ2-7	ASRPPADREQY
TRBV12-3/TRBV12-4	.	TRBJ2-7	ASSSTESDYEQY
TRBV7-6	.	TRBJ2-7	ASSSTSEGYEQY
TRBV7-4	TRBD1	TRBJ2-1	ASRLNRDRTNEQF
TRBV7-2	TRBD2	TRBJ2-5	ASSSGRGGRGETQY
TRBV5-1	TRBD2	TRBJ2-7	ASSIAGGPYEQY
TRBV28	.	TRBJ2-3	ASSPPLGSTDTQY
TRBV20-1	.	TRBJ1-4	SARDSTNEKLF